The 12 T cell receptor beta chains given below trace back to one sample, sequenced in a study of blood T cell repertoires in COVID-19. Sequencing was performed with immunoSEQ multiplex PCR; in TCRdb, only in-frame clones are kept and a portion is missing. The sample has 200,000 to 250,000 clones, 82% seen once; the top ten hold 3% to 4%. The sample was PBMCs or T cells enriched from blood (not recorded which). All receptors come from a woman aged 55-70 years who had recovered from COVID-19.

The rearrangement uses TRBV24-1 and TRBJ2-7; 7 bases match TRBD1. Germline CDR1 is KGHDR and CDR2 is SFDVKD. V lost 5 bases, J lost 1 base, and 7 bases stayed unmatched. The CDR3 is 15 amino acids. For the CDR3, the DNA is TGTGCCACCAGTGCTCTTGACAGGGCGTCCTACGAGCAGTACTTC. This sequence encodes CATSALDRASYEQYF.

The chain couples TRBV28 to TRBJ1-4, with TRBD1 matching over 7 bases. CDR1 is MDHEN, CDR2 SYDVKM, per germline. This CDR3 spans 15 amino acids. J gave up 6 bases and V 7 bases, and 11 bases lay outside the gene matches. For the CDR3, the DNA is TGTGCCAGCATCCCAGGGGGGCGTTGGGATGAAAAACTGTTTTTT. Protein sequence: CASIPGGRWDEKLFF.

V usage is TRBV29-1 and J usage is TRBJ2-3; perhaps TRBD1 as D (5 bases). Germline loops: CDR1 SQVTM, CDR2 ANQGSEA. This CDR3 has 14 residues. The V gene lost 8 bases and the J gene lost 6 bases, with 21 bases spanning the gap. The CDR3 nucleotides read TGCAGCTACTTTGGGGCGGCCCAAGGGGATACGCAGTATTTT. This codes for CSYFGAAQGDTQYF.

The chain couples TRBV6-2 or TRBV6-3 to TRBJ2-1; D is unclear. Germline assignment: CDR1 MNHEY and CDR2 SVGEGT. Between the trimmed V and J ends, which lost 0 bases and 5 bases, there was a span of 8 bases. This CDR3 spans 14 amino acids. CDR3 nucleotides: TGTGCCAGCAGTTACTCGGGCAGTCACAATGAGCAGTTCTTC. Protein sequence: CASSYSGSHNEQFF.

The DNA of the CDR3 is TGTGCCAGCTCACCCGCGCCGGAACCAGGGGCCTCCTACGAGCAGTACTTC. Its protein product is CASSPAPEPGASYEQYF. The chain links TRBV18 to TRBJ2-7, with D possibly matching TRBD1 (6 bases). Germline CDR1 KGHSH, CDR2 LQKENI. V gave up 3 bases and J gave up 0 bases, with 18 bases separating them. The CDR3 spans 17 residues.

This rearrangement joins TRBV18 to TRBJ1-3; D is ambiguous. The CDR3 is made up of 14 amino acids. Germline CDR1 is KGHSH and CDR2 is LQKENI. The V and J ends lost 3 bases and 0 bases respectively, with 6 bases between them. For the CDR3, the DNA is TGTGCCAGCTCACCCGCGGACTCTGGAAACACCATATATTTT. The encoded protein is CASSPADSGNTIYF.

V usage is TRBV7-2 and J usage is TRBJ2-7; TRBD2 matches at 7 bases. This CDR3 has 15 amino acids. Germline V gene data show CDR1 as SGHTA and CDR2 as FQGNSA. V shed 3 bases and J 6 bases; nucleotides not matched to a gene: 11. CDR3: CASSLGLAGQREQYF. For the CDR3, the DNA is TGTGCCAGCAGCTTGGGTTTAGCGGGTCAGCGCGAGCAGTACTTC.

V is TRBV7-9 and J is TRBJ1-1; D is unresolved. The CDR3 spans 14 residues. Trimming pared 4 bases from V and 2 bases from J, leaving 11 bases between. The germline gives CDR1 SEHNR, CDR2 FQNEAQ (reference sequence). DNA for the CDR3: TGTGCCAGCAGCTCTGTACTGACTAACACTGAAGCTTTCTTT. Translated: CASSSVLTNTEAFF.

The chain combines TRBV6-2 or TRBV6-3 with TRBJ2-1; 8 bases are a match to TRBD2. This CDR3 has 16 residues. J was trimmed by 5 bases and V by 2 bases; bases with no gene match: 8. Germline CDR1 is MNHEY and CDR2 is SVGEGT. The CDR3 DNA is TGTGCCAGCAGTTACAGCGGGACTAGATTTAACAATGAGCAGTTCTTC. Translation gives CASSYSGTRFNNEQFF.

The chain carries TRBV6-4 and TRBJ2-5; D possibly corresponds to TRBD1 (6 bases). The CDR3 spans 13 residues. Per germline, CDR1 MRHNA and CDR2 SNTAGT. Trimming left V 2 bases short and J 7 bases short, with 11 bases between. For the CDR3, the DNA is TGTGCCAGCAGTGACGATACAGGGACGACCCAGTACTTC. Protein product: CASSDDTGTTQYF.

This clone was detected once. The gene calls are TRBV7-9 and TRBJ1-4; D perhaps matches TRBD1 (5 bases). The CDR3 contains 12 residues. V dropped 7 bases and J dropped 10 bases, with 13 bases sitting between them. Germline values: CDR1 SEHNR, CDR2 FQNEAQ (reference sequence). The CDR3 DNA sequence: TGTGCCAGCAATCCGATAACAGGAAAACTGTTTTTT. It yields the protein CASNPITGKLFF.

The chain carries TRBV5-1 and TRBJ1-1, with D uncertain. The CDR3 runs 15 residues. Trimming pared 1 base from V and 2 bases from J, leaving 12 bases between. Germline CDR1 is SGHRS and CDR2 is YFSETQ. CDR3 coding DNA: TGCGCCAGCAGCTTGAGCCCGAGGTCAAACACTGAAGCTTTCTTT. Its translation: CASSLSPRSNTEAFF.